This T cell receptor (beta chain) comes out of a study of blood T cell repertoires in COVID-19 (dated by TCRdb to about 2020). For the wider study: Samples covering the acute and convalescent phases of COVID-19 were provided by collaborators in the United States, Italy and Spain. The material from the prospective study consisted of cDNA or gDNA derived from T cells, B-cell-depleted T cells, or PBMCs. Where HLA class I and class II types were available, the types were taken from metadata supplied by the sample provider, not from assay-based typing. A de-identified subject ID, COVID-19 status, age in years and sex were almost always included in the sample metadata. The repertoires were made available in a free public database intended to serve as a resource for research on the immune response to SARS-CoV-2. Subjects who had been exposed to COVID-19, were actively infected with it, or had recovered from it provided the deeply sampled blood TCRbeta repertoires that made up the dataset. The samples were drawn from the first 160 participants of the ongoing ImmuneRACE study and from 950 to 1,500 subjects provided by 6 global collaborators. Overall study outcomes, separate from this receptor: Clinical and demographic metadata were provided uncurated, with the amount varying by source and participant.

A word on this clone: Its antigen target is currently unknown. No much larger clone is present one base from it, and per-base qualities are unavailable.

Enrolling through a virtual design, the prospective study's participants ranged in age from roughly 18 to 100 years and lived across roughly 23 United States geographic areas. Cohort assignment in the prospective study relied on participant-reported clinical history from a screening survey and a study questionnaire. ImmuneRACE Cohort 3 recovered participants were defined by two consecutive negative NP/OP PCR tests, healthcare professional clearance, or symptom resolution. In the prospective study, whole blood, serum and a nasopharyngeal or oropharyngeal swab were collected from each participant by mobile phlebotomists. Participants in the prospective study had the option to provide additional blood draws and questionnaires over a roughly 2-month period. Before DNA extraction, prospective study blood samples were shipped either frozen or at room temperature. Counted from cysteine to phenylalanine, this CDR3 has 13 amino acids. Only CDR3 DNA remains: 39 bases, in frame from the first base. CDR1 is given as LNHDA and CDR2 as SQIVND, both from the germline V gene (reference sequence). At the junction V is shortened by 11 bases and J by 6 bases; bases outside the gene matches: 11.

The immunoSEQ Assay, a bias-controlled multiplex PCR, was used to amplify TCRbeta CDR3 regions from genomic DNA. The paper's processing steps were these. The number of nucleated cells in each sample was estimated from the amplification of reference gene primers within the assay. To quantify the absolute abundance of each unique TCRbeta CDR3 rearrangement, sequence reads were collapsed and filtered. Productive Simpson clonality was computed per sample as the square root of Simpson's diversity index over productive rearrangements. TCRdb provides this immuneACCESS table in a form limited to in-frame rearrangements. Some clones are lacking; in checked studies, under half of them reflect an unresolved V gene, and why the rest are absent is not known. From that table come the V and J calls and clone size; the DNA was used to work out D and trimming. The sample data list approximately 220,000 clones, and around 83% of these were observed just once. 5.5% to 7.5% of the sample belongs to the ten largest clones.

Sequenced: PBMCs or T cells enriched from blood (not recorded which). This chain joins TRBV19 to TRBJ1-2, and 8 bases in between align with TRBD1. This clonotype was sampled from a middle-aged woman who had recovered from COVID-19. The CDR3 protein sequence reads: CACMDRERDGYTF. The DNA sequence is as follows: TGTGCCTGTATGGACAGGGAGAGAGATGGCTACACCTTC.